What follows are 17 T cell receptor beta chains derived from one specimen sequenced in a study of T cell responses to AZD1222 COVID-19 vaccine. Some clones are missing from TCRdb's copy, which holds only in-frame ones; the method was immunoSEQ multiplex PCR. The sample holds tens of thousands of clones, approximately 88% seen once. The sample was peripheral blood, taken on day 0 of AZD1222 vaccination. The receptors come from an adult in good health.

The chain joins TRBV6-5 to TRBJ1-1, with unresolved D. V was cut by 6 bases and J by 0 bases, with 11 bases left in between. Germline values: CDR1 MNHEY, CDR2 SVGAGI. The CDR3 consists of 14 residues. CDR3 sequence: CASSIMDVNTEAFF. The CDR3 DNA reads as TGTGCCAGCAGCATAATGGACGTGAACACTGAAGCTTTCTTT.

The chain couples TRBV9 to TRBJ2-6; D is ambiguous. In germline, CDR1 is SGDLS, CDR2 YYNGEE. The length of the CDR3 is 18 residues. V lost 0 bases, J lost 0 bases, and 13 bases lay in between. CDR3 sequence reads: CASSVDPGFSSGANVLTF. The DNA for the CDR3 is TGTGCCAGCAGCGTAGATCCAGGTTTTAGCTCTGGGGCCAACGTCCTGACTTTC.

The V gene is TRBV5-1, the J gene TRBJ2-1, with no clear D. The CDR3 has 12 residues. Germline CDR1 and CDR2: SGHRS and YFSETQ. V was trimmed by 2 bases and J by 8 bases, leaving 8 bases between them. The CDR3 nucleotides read TGCGCCAGCAGCTTAGGACGCGATGAGCAGTTCTTC. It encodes CASSLGRDEQFF.

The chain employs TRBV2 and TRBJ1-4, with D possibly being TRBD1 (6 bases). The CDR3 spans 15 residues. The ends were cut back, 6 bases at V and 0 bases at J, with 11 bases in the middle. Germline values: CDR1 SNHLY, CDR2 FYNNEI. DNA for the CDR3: TGTGCCAGCAGAGCGACAGGTGCAACTAATGAAAAACTGTTTTTT. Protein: CASRATGATNEKLFF.

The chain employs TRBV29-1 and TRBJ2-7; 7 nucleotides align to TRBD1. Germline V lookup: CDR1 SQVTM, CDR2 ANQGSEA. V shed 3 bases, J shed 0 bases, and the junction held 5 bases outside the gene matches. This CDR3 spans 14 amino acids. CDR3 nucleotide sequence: TGCAGCGTTGAGACAGGGTACGGCTCCTACGAGCAGTACTTC. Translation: CSVETGYGSYEQYF.

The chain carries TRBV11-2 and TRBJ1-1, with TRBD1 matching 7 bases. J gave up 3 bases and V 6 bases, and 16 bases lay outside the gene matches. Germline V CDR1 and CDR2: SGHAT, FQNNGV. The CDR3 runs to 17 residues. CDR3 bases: TGTGCCAGCAGAACGGGACAGTTGAATTCCGGAGACACTGAAGCTTTCTTT. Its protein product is CASRTGQLNSGDTEAFF.

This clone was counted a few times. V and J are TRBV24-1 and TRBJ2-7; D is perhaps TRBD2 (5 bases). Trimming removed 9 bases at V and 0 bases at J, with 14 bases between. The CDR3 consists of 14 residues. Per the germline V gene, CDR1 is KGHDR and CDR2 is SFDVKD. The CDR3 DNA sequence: TGTGCCACCCCACGCGGTAGCGTCTCCTACGAGCAGTACTTC. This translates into CATPRGSVSYEQYF.

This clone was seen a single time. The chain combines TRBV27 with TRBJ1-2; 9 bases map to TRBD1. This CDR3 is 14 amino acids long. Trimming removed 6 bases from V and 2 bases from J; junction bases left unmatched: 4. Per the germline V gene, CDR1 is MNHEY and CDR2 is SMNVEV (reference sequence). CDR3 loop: CASRETGGNYGYTF. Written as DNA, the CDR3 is TGTGCCAGCAGGGAGACAGGGGGGAACTATGGCTACACCTTC.

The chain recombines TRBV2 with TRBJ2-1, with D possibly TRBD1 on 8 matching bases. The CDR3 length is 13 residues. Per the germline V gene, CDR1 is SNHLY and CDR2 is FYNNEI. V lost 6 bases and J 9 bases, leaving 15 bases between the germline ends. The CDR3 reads CASRRQGRGEQFF. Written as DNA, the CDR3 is TGTGCCAGCAGACGACAGGGGAGGGGTGAGCAGTTCTTC. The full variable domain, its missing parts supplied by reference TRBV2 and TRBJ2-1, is EPEVTQTPSHQVTQMGQEVILRCVPISNHLYFYWYRQILGQKVEFLVSFYNNEISEKSEIFDDQFSVERPDGSNFTLKIRSTKLEDSAMYFCASRRQGRGEQFFGPGTRLTVL.

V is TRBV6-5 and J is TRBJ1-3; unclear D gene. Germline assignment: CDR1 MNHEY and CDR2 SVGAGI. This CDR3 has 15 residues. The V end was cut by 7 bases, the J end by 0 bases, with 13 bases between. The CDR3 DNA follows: TGTGCCAGCAAGAGGGAACTTTACTCTGGAAACACCATATATTTT. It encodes CASKRELYSGNTIYF.

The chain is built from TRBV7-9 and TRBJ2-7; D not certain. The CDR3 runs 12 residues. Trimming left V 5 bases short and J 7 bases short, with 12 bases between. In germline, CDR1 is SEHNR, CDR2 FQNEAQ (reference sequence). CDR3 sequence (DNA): TGTGCCAGCAGCCCGGGCGAGAGGGAGCAGTACTTC. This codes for CASSPGEREQYF.

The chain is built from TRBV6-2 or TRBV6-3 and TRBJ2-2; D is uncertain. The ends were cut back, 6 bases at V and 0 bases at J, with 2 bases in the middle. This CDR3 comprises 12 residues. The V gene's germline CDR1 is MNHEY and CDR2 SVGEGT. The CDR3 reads CASSSNTGELFF. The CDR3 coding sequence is TGTGCCAGCAGCTCGAACACCGGGGAGCTGTTTTTT.

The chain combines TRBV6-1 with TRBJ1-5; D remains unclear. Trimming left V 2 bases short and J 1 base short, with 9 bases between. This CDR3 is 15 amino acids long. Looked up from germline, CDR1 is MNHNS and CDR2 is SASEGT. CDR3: CASSENTGSNQPQHF. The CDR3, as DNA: TGTGCCAGCAGTGAAAATACTGGGAGCAATCAGCCCCAGCATTTT.

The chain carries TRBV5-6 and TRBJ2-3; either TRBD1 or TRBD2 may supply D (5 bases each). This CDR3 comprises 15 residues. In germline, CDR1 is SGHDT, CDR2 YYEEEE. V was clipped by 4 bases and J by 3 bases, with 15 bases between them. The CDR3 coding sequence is TGTGCCAGCAGCCTATGGGACGTAGAGACAGATACGCAGTATTTT. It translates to CASSLWDVETDTQYF.

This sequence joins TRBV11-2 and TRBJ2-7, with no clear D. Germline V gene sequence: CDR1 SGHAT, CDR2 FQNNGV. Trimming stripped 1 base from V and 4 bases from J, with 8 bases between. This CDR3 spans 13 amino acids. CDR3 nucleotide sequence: TGTGCCAGCAGCTTAGTGCCTAGGTACGAGCAGTACTTC. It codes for CASSLVPRYEQYF. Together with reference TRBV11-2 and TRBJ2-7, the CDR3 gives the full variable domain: EAGVAQSPRYKIIEKRQSVAFWCNPISGHATLYWYQQILGQGPKLLIQFQNNGVVDDSQLPKDRFSAERLKGVDSTLKIQPAKLEDSAVYLCASSLVPRYEQYFGPGTRLTVT.

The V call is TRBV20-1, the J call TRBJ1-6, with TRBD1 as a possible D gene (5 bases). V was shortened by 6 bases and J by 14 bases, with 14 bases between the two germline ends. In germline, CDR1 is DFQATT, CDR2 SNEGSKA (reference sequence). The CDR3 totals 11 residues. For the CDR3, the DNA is TGCAGTGCACTAAAGACAGAGACCCTCCACTTT. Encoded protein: CSALKTETLHF.

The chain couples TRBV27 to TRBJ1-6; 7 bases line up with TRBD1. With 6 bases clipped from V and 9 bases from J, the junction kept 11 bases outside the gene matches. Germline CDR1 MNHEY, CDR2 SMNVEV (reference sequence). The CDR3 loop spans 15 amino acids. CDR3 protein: CASSLRDSHSSPLHF. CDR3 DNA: TGTGCCAGCAGCCTCCGGGACAGTCACAGTTCACCCCTCCACTTT.